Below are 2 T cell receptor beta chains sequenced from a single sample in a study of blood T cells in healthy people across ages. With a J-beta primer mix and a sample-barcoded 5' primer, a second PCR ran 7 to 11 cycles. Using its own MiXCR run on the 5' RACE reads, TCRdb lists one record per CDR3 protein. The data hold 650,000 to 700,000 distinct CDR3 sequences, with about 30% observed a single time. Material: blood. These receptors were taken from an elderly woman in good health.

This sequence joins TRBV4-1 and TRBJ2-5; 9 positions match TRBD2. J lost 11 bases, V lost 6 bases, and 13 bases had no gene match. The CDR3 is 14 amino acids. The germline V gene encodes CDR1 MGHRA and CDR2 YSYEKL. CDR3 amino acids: CASSRAGGGNEQYF. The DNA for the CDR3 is TGCGCCAGCAGTCGAGCGGGGGGTGGCAATGAGCAGTACTTC.

CDR3 loop: CASSYLPGTGRTSGKSYNEQFF. Here the CDR3 DNA reads TGTGCCAGCAGTTACCTCCCCGGGACAGGACGGACTAGCGGGAAGTCCTACAATGAGCAGTTCTTC. V is TRBV6-2 or TRBV6-3 and J is TRBJ2-1; 12 nucleotides line up with TRBD2. CDR1 is MNHEY, CDR2 SVGEGT, per germline. CDR3 length: 22 residues. V dropped 2 bases and J dropped 1; count of bases not matched to a gene: 18.